Included here is one T cell receptor beta chain sequence, with context. What this receptor recognizes is not known. No per-base quality is available; no much larger clone lies one base away. The donors were healthy, HIV-negative adults who had no recently reported acute infections or vaccinations. Every donor was a Caucasian adult residing in Nashville, Tennessee, USA. For unsorted samples, some 90 million PBMCs were counted and genomic DNA was extracted with the QIAamp DNA Blood Mini kit. Blood was collected by leukapheresis, and PBMCs were isolated by Ficoll-Histopaque density gradient centrifugation and then cryopreserved in liquid nitrogen vapor phase. This sample stems from a study of shared clonotypes between healthy human individuals (dated by TCRdb to the early 2020s). General notes on the study: A couple of women and a few men aged 18 to 49 years were included in the cohort. To estimate repertoire size and how much clonotype sharing occurs between individuals, the study deeply sequenced the blood TCR repertoires of several healthy adults. To increase sequencing depth and limit assay-specific biases, different laboratories used diverse techniques to prepare libraries and sequence TCR repertoires. Leukapheresis yielded between about 0.9 and 9 billion PBMCs per donor. General study outcomes and caveats: Because the study included a small number of donors, the genetic and exposure-history diversity represented was limited. Pairwise subsampling led to the expectation that sequencing depth would affect the degree of clonotype sharing among donors. Sampling was restricted to blood, and TCR repertoires in tissues likely differ from the TCR repertoires found in blood.

Using the deep immunoSEQ assay, TCR CDR3 regions were amplified from genomic DNA by multiplex PCR. Genomic DNA extracted from each cell subset was distributed evenly over all wells of several immunoSEQ 96-well plates, and each plate served as one replicate. Each replicate PCR for unsorted PBMC received 250 to 300 ng genomic DNA, equal to tens of thousands of T cell genomes. Genomic DNA from unsorted PBMC was sequenced over ten immunoSEQ deep assay plates. Purified libraries were quantified with a Qubit 3.0 fluorometer, sized on a Bioanalyzer 2100, and re-quantified with the KAPA Library Quantification kit. A separate single-read 150-cycle Illumina NextSeq 550 flow cell was used to sequence each immunoSEQ 96-well plate. The original pipeline was this. The immunoSEQ output contained only junctional sequences without quality scores, so filtering could not match that applied to full-length reads. Sequences were annotated with PyIR, a Python wrapper for IgBLAST v1.9, using IMGT germline references to assign V/J genes and CDR3. Any read was removed if the V/J assignment was weak (E-value above 1e-6), the CDR3 was missing, or the read contained stop codons, out-of-frame junctions, or ambiguous translated residues. A V3J clonotype was defined by an identical inferred V gene, J gene, and CDR3 amino acid sequence. The percentage overlap between two repertoires was calculated by dividing the number of shared unique clonotypes by the size of the smaller repertoire. Three approaches were used to assess repertoire richness: RTK rarefaction, the Chao1 estimator, and Recon v2.1 estimates of unobserved clonotypes. TCRdb's version of the immuneACCESS table is confined to in-frame rearrangements and falls short of the full clone set. An unresolved V gene accounts for under half of the shortfall where checked; the remainder is of unknown origin. The V and J calls and clone size were taken over from that table, and D and trimming were inferred from the DNA. The sample table lists approximately 460,000 clones, roughly four fifths of them with a count of one. The ten largest clonotypes hold more than 10% of the sample.

Sequencing input: PBMCs. This TCR derives from a middle-aged woman in good health. Some clones in this sample may be carry-over from other donors' samples.

In nucleotides, the sequence is TGTGCCAGCAGCTTGGAGGGGATAAGAGAGCAGTACTTC. Translated, this is CASSLEGIREQYF. This chain joins TRBV4-2 to TRBJ2-7, with a tentative D gene TRBD2 over 6 matching bases. CDR1 and CDR2 are read off the germline V gene as LGHNA and YNFKEQ. The junction carries 15 bases between V and J, which are trimmed by 5 bases and 7 bases respectively. The CDR3 holds 13 amino acids from the cysteine to the phenylalanine. The entry retains the CDR3 DNA only, 39 bases that are in frame from base 1.